One sample yielded the 14 T cell receptor beta chains listed below, sequenced in a study of PD-1 blockade in classical Hodgkin lymphoma. After autologous stem cell transplantation all patients relapsed, and prior brentuximab vedotin exposure differed between cohorts. This table comes from immunoSEQ multiplex PCR, and its TCRdb copy is limited to in-frame clones, with some not included. This table has more than 45,000 clones, around 93% appearing once. This material consisted of peripheral blood mononuclear cells (PBMCs), taken before the second cycle of nivolumab. These receptor sequences come from a human donor with classical Hodgkin lymphoma.

The chain is built from TRBV19 and TRBJ1-6, with D possibly matching TRBD1 (5 bases). V gave up 6 bases and J gave up 12 bases, with 12 bases separating them. The germline gives CDR1 LNHDA, CDR2 SQIVND (reference sequence). The CDR3 has 12 residues. In DNA form, the CDR3 reads TGTGCCAGTAGGGTCTTGGGGGGACCCCTCCACTTT. This codes for CASRVLGGPLHF. Drawing the rest from reference TRBV19 and TRBJ1-6, the complete variable domain is DGGITQSPKYLFRKEGQNVTLSCEQNLNHDAMYWYRQDPGQGLRLIYYSQIVNDFQKGDIAEGYSVSREKKESFPLTVTSAQKNPTAFYLCASRVLGGPLHFGNGTRLTVT.

The gene calls are TRBV7-9 and TRBJ1-1; D not resolved. Germline V CDR1 and CDR2: SEHNR, FQNEAQ (reference sequence). This CDR3 spans 14 amino acids. V lost 6 bases and J 2 bases, leaving 13 bases between the germline ends. The chain's CDR3 is CASRGQATNTEAFF. In DNA form, the CDR3 reads TGTGCCAGCAGAGGGCAGGCTACTAACACTGAAGCTTTCTTT.

The rearrangement links TRBV27 to TRBJ2-3; 12 bases line up with TRBD2. The CDR3 has 16 residues. V was pared by 2 bases and J by 2 bases, with 2 bases of the junction left unmatched. In germline, CDR1 is MNHEY, CDR2 SMNVEV (reference sequence). CDR3 protein: CASSLGLAGLTDTQYF. The CDR3 DNA is TGTGCCAGCAGTTTAGGACTAGCGGGGCTCACAGATACGCAGTATTTT.

This clone was recorded once. The genes are TRBV19 and TRBJ1-2, with D perhaps TRBD1 (6 bases). The CDR3 runs 16 residues. CDR1 LNHDA and CDR2 SQIVND come from the germline V gene (reference sequence). V lost 7 bases and J 0 bases, leaving 18 bases between the germline ends. The CDR3 region is CASINAGTRTNYGYTF. The DNA of the CDR3 is TGTGCCAGTATCAATGCCGGGACACGGACTAACTATGGCTACACCTTC.

The chain uses TRBV7-2 and TRBJ1-1; 7 nucleotides match TRBD1. V lost 3 bases to trimming and J lost 5 bases; unmatched junction nucleotides: 12. Per germline, CDR1 SGHTA and CDR2 FQGNSA. CDR3 size: 16 residues. DNA for the CDR3: TGTGCCAGCAGCTTTACCCCTACAGGGGTAGGTACTGAAGCTTTCTTT. It specifies CASSFTPTGVGTEAFF.

The rearrangement uses TRBV14 and TRBJ1-2; D possibly corresponds to TRBD1 (5 bases). Per germline, CDR1 SGHDN and CDR2 FVKESK. V was pared by 0 bases and J by 6 bases, with 14 bases between. The length of the CDR3 is 15 residues. The CDR3 here is CASSQDRLGGDGYTF. For the CDR3, the DNA is TGTGCCAGCAGCCAAGATCGACTAGGAGGGGATGGCTACACCTTC.

The rearrangement joins TRBV15 to TRBJ1-2; the D gene is possibly TRBD1 (5 bases). The CDR3 totals 13 residues. Germline V CDR1 and CDR2: LNHNV, YYDKDF (reference sequence). V lost 4 bases, J lost 7 bases, and 13 bases lay in between. The CDR3 here is CATSKGTGPGYTF. For the CDR3, the DNA is TGTGCCACCAGCAAGGGAACAGGTCCTGGCTACACCTTC.

The sample holds one count of this clone. The chain recombines TRBV18 with TRBJ1-2; weak D call: TRBD1 (5 bases). CDR3 length: 15 amino acids. Trimming removed 4 bases at V and 3 bases at J, with 15 bases between. Germline V CDR1 and CDR2: KGHSH, LQKENI. The CDR3 reads CASSLGRQPDYGYTF. The CDR3 DNA is TGTGCCAGCTCACTAGGGAGACAGCCAGACTATGGCTACACCTTC.

The chain employs TRBV5-1 and TRBJ2-5; D unresolved. V was cut by 7 bases and J by 1 base, with 8 bases left in between. CDR1 SGHRS and CDR2 YFSETQ come from the germline V gene. The CDR3 covers 12 residues. The CDR3 nucleotides read TGCGCCAGCTCCATACTCCAAGAGACCCAGTACTTC. Amino acid sequence: CASSILQETQYF.

The chain links TRBV5-4 to TRBJ1-4; TRBD1 matches at 12 bases. This CDR3 comprises 15 residues. The trim removed 5 bases at V and 8 bases at J, leaving 7 bases unmatched. The germline V gene has CDR1 SGHNT and CDR2 YYREEE (reference sequence). CDR3 sequence reads: CASRVAGTGGEKLFF. The CDR3 bases are TGTGCCAGCAGGGTGGCCGGGACAGGGGGCGAAAAACTGTTTTTT.

V and J are TRBV2 and TRBJ1-5; a weak D match, TRBD1 (6 bases). Germline V gene data show CDR1 as SNHLY and CDR2 as FYNNEI. This CDR3 is 14 amino acids long. The V and J ends lost 7 bases and 6 bases respectively, with 16 bases between them. CDR3 nucleotides: TGTGCCAGCACTGCCGGCAGGGGAGGTCAGCCCCAGCATTTT. This codes for CASTAGRGGQPQHF.

The rearrangement links TRBV19 to TRBJ2-7, with D possibly matching TRBD1 (5 bases). This CDR3 has 14 residues. CDR1 LNHDA and CDR2 SQIVND come from the germline V gene (reference sequence). V was shortened by 0 bases and J by 6 bases, with 12 bases between the two germline ends. The DNA for the CDR3 is TGTGCCAGTAGTATAGATCTGGACACTGGCGAGCAGTACTTC. It specifies CASSIDLDTGEQYF. Looking up the rest from reference TRBV19 and TRBJ2-7 gives the full variable domain: DGGITQSPKYLFRKEGQNVTLSCEQNLNHDAMYWYRQDPGQGLRLIYYSQIVNDFQKGDIAEGYSVSREKKESFPLTVTSAQKNPTAFYLCASSIDLDTGEQYFGPGTRLTVT.

The chain employs TRBV27 and TRBJ1-1; TRBD1 is a possible D gene (5 bases). V gave up 3 bases and J gave up 0 bases, with 20 bases separating them. Germline CDR1 reads MNHEY; CDR2 reads SMNVEV (reference sequence). The CDR3 loop spans 18 amino acids. CDR3 amino acids: CASSFRTGSPPMNTEAFF. The DNA of the CDR3 is TGTGCCAGCAGTTTTCGAACAGGATCACCTCCCATGAACACTGAAGCTTTCTTT.

This clone has just one count. The rearrangement links TRBV11-3 to TRBJ2-3, with unresolved D. The germline gives CDR1 SGHNT, CDR2 YENEEA. The CDR3 totals 16 residues. Deletions cut 4 bases from V and 0 bases from J, with 14 bases between. CDR3 amino acids: CASSSLPGPSTDTQYF. CDR3 DNA sequence: TGTGCCAGCAGCTCGCTGCCTGGGCCTAGCACAGATACGCAGTATTTT.